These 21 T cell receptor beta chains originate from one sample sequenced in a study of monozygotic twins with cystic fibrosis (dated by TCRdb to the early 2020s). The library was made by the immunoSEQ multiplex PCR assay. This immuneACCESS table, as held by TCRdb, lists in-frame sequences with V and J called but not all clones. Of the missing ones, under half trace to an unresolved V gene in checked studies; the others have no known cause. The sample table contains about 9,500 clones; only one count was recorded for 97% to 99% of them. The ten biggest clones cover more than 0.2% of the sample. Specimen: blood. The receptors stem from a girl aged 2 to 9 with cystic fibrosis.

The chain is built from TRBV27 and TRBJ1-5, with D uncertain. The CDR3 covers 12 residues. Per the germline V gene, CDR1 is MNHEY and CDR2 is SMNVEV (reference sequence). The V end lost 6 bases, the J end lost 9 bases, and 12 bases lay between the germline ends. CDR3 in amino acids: CASRQAGGPQHF. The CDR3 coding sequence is TGTGCCAGCAGGCAGGCCGGTGGGCCCCAGCATTTT.

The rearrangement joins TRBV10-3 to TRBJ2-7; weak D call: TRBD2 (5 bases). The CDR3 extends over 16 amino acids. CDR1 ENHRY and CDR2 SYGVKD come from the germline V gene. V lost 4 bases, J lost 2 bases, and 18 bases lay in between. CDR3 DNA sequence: TGTGCCATCAGTGGAGTTGTGGGGAGCCCACCCTACGAGCAGTACTTC. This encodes CAISGVVGSPPYEQYF.

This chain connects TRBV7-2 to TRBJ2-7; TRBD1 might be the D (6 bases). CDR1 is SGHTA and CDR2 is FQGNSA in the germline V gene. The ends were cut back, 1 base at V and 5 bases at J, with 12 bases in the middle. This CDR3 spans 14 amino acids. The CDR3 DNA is TGTGCCAGCAGCTTAGAAACAGGGAGCCACGAGCAGTACTTC. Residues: CASSLETGSHEQYF.

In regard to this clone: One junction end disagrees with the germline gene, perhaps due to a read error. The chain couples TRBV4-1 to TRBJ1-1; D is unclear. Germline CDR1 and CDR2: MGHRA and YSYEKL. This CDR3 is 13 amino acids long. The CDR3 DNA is TGCGCCAGCGGGTTTTTCGAGAACCCTGAAGCTTTCTTT. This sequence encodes CASGFFENPEAFF.

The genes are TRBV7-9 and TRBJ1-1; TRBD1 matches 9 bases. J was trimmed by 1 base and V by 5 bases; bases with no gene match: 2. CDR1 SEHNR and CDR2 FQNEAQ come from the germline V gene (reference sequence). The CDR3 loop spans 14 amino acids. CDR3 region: CASSETGGNTEAFF. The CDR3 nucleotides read TGTGCCAGCAGCGAGACAGGGGGGAACACTGAAGCTTTCTTT.

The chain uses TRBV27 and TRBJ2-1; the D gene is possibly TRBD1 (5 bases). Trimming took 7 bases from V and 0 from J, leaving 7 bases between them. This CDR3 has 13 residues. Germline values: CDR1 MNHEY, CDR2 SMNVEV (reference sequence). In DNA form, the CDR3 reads TGTGCCAGCACTGACAGCTCCTACAATGAGCAGTTCTTC. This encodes CASTDSSYNEQFF.

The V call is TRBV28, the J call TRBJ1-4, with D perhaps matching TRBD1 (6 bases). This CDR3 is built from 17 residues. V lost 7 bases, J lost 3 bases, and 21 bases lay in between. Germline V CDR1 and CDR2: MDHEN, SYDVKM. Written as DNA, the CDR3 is TGTGCCAGCATCACTACACACAGGGCGAGAGCTAATGAAAAACTGTTTTTT. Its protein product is CASITTHRARANEKLFF.

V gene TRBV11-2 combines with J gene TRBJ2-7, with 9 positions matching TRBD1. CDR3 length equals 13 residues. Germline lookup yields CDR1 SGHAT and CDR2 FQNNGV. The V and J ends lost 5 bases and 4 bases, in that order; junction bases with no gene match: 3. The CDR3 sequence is CASSVGQGYEQYF. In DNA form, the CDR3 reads TGTGCCAGCAGCGTCGGACAGGGGTACGAGCAGTACTTC.

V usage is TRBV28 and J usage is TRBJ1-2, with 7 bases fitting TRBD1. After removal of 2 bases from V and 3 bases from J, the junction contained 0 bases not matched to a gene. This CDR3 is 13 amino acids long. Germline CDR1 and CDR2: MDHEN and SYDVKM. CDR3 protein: CASSLTGDYGYTF. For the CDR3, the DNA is TGTGCCAGCAGTTTAACAGGGGACTATGGCTACACCTTC.

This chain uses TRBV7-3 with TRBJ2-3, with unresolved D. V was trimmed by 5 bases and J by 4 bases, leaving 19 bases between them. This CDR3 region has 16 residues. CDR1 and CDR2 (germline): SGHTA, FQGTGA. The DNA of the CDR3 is TGTGCCAGCAGCCCTAGTGGACCCCGGTTTTCAGATACGCAGTATTTT. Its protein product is CASSPSGPRFSDTQYF.

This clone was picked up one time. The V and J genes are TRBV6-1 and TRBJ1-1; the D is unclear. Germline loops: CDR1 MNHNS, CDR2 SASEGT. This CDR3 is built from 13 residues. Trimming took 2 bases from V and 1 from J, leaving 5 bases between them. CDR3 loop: CASSERENTEAFF. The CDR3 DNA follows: TGTGCCAGCAGTGAACGGGAGAACACTGAAGCTTTCTTT.

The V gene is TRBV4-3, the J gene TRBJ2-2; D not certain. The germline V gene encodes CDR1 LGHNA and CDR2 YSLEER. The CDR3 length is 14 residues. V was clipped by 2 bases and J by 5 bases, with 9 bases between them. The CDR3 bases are TGCGCCAGCAGCCAACACTCTAGGACCGGGGAGCTGTTTTTT. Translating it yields CASSQHSRTGELFF.

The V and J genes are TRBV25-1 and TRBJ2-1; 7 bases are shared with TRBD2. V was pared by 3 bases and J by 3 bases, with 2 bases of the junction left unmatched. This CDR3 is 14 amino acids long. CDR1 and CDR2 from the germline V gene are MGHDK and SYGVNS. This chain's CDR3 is CASSERGYYNEQFF. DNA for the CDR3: TGTGCCAGCAGTGAGCGGGGGTACTACAATGAGCAGTTCTTC.

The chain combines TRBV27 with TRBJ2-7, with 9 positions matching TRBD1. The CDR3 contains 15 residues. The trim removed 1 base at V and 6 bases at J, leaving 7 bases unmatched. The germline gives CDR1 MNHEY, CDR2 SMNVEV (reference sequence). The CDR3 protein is CASSLLPGQGGEQYF. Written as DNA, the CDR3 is TGTGCCAGCAGTTTATTACCGGGACAGGGTGGCGAGCAGTACTTC.

CDR3 residues: CASSPHRLTYYTF. CDR3 sequence (DNA): TGTGCCAGCAGTCCTCACCGGTTGACGTACTACACCTTC. The chain uses TRBV28 and TRBJ1-2; D unresolved. This CDR3 contains 13 residues. With 5 bases removed from V and 10 bases from J, the gap between germline ends came to 17 bases. Germline V gives CDR1 MDHEN, CDR2 SYDVKM.

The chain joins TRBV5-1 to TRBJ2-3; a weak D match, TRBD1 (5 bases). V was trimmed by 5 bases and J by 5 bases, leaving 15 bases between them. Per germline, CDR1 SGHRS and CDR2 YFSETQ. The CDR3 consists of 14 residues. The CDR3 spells CASRGALLKDTQYF. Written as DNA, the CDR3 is TGCGCCAGCAGAGGGGCGTTGCTGAAAGATACGCAGTATTTT.

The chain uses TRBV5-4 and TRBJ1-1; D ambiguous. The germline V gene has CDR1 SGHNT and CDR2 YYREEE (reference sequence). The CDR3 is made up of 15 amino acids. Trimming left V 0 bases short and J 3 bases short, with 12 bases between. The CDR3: CASSLGVRGDTEAFF. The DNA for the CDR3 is TGTGCCAGCAGCTTGGGAGTACGGGGAGACACTGAAGCTTTCTTT.

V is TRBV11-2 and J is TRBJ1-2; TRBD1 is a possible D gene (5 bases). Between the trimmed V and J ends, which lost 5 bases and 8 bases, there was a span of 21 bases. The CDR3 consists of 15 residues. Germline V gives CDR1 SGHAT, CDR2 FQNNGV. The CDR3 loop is CASSGLAGRVSGYTF. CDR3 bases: TGTGCCAGCAGCGGATTGGCGGGGCGGGTGTCCGGCTACACCTTC. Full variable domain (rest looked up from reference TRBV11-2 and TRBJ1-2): EAGVAQSPRYKIIEKRQSVAFWCNPISGHATLYWYQQILGQGPKLLIQFQNNGVVDDSQLPKDRFSAERLKGVDSTLKIQPAKLEDSAVYLCASSGLAGRVSGYTFGSGTRLTVV.

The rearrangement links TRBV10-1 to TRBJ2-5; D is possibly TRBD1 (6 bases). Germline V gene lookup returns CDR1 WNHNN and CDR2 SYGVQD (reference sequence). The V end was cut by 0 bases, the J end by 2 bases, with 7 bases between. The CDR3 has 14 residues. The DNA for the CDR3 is TGCGCCAGCAGTGAGTCAACAGGGCAAGAGACCCAGTACTTC. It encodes CASSESTGQETQYF.

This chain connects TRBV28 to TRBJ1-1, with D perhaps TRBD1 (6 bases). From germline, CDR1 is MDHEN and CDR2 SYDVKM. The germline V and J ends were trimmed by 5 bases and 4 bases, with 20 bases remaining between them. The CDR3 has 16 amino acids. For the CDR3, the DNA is TGTGCCAGCAGTCTGTTTGCGGGGGCGGTTGTCACTGAAGCTTTCTTT. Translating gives CASSLFAGAVVTEAFF.

The CDR3 coding sequence is TGTGCCAGCAGTCGAGGGTATAACACTGAAGCTTTCTTT. It yields the protein CASSRGYNTEAFF. This chain links TRBV6-1 with TRBJ1-1; D is undetermined. Germline V gives CDR1 MNHNS, CDR2 SASEGT. V lost 5 bases and J lost 2, with 9 bases in between. The CDR3 runs to 13 residues.